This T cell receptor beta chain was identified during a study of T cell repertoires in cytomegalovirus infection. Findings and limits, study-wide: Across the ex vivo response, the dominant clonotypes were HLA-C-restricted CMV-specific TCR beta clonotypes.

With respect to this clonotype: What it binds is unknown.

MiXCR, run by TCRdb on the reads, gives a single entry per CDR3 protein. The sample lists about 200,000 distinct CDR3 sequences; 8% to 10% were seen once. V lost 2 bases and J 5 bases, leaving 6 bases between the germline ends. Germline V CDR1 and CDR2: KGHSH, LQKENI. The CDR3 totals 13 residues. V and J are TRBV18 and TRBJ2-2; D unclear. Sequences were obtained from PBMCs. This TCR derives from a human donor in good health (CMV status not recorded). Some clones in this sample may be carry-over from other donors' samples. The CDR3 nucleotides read TGTGCCAGCTCACCATTCCCGACCGGGGAGCTGTTTTTT. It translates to CASSPFPTGELFF.